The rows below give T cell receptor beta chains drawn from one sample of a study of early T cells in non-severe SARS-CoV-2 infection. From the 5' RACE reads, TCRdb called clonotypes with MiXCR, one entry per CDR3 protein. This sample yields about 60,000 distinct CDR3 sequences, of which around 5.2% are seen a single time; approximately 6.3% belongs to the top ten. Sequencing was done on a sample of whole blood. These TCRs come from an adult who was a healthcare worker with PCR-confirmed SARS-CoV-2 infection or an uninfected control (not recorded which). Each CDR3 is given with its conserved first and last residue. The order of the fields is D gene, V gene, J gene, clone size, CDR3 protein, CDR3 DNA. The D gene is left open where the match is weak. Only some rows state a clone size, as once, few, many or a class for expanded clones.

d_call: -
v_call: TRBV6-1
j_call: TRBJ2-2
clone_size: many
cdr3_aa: CASSRDLPGELFF
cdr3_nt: TGTGCCAGCAGCAGGGACCTACCCGGGGAGCTGTTTTTT

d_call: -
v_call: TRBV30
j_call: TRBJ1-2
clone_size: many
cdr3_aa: CAWKPRGDDGYTF
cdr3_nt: TGTGCCTGGAAGCCCAGAGGGGATGATGGCTACACCTTC

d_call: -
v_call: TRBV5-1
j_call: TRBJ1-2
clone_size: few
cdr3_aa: CASSTDTYGYTF
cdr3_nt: TGCGCCAGCAGCACCGACACATATGGCTACACCTTC

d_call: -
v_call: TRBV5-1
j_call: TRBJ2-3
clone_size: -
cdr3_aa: CASSLSGRDTQYF
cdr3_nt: TGCGCCAGCAGCTTGTCCGGGCGAGATACGCAGTATTTT

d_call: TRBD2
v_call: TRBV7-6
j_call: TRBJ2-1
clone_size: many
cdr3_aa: CASSERLAGGGAEQFF
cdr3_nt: TGTGCCAGCAGCGAGAGACTAGCGGGAGGCGGGGCTGAGCAGTTCTTC

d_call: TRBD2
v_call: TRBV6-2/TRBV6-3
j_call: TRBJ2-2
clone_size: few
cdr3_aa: CASSRTSGGSTGELFF
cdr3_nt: TGTGCCAGCAGTCGGACTAGCGGGGGTTCCACCGGGGAGCTGTTTTTT

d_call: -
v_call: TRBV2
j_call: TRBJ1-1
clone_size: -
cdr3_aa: CATQFQGLNTEAFF
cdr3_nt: TGTGCCACCCAATTTCAGGGGTTGAACACTGAAGCTTTCTTT

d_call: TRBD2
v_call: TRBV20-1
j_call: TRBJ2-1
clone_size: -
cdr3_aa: CSARGTGLAGYNEQFF
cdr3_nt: TGCAGTGCCCGAGGGACGGGACTAGCGGGTTACAATGAGCAGTTCTTC

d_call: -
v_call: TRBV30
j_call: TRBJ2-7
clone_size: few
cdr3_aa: CAWSVGSSYEQYF
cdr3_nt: TGTGCCTGGAGTGTAGGTAGCAGCTACGAGCAGTACTTC

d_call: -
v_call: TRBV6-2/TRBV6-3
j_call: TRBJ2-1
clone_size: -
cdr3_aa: CASSYSGAGEQFF
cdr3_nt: TGTGCCAGCAGTTACTCTGGGGCCGGTGAGCAGTTCTTC

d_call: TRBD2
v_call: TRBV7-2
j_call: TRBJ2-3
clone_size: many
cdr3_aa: CASSFPAGGSDTQYF
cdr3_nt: TGTGCCAGCAGCTTCCCAGCGGGGGGCTCAGATACGCAGTATTTT

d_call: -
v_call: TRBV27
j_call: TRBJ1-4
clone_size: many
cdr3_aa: CASSLAHLNEKLFF
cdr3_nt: TGTGCCAGCAGTTTGGCCCACCTTAATGAAAAACTGTTTTTT

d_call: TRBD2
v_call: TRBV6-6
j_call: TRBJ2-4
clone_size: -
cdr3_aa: CASSYSSGAADIQYF
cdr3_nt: TGTGCCAGCAGTTACTCGAGCGGGGCCGCGGACATTCAGTACTTC